What follows are 29 T cell receptor beta chains derived from one specimen sequenced in a study of vaccination effects on CD4 cells after COVID-19. Repertoires were generated with immunoSEQ multiplex PCR, while TCRdb's copy carries only in-frame clones and drops some. The data hold 35,000 to 50,000 clones, with just over 75% observed a single time. In the ViraFEST assay, antigen-specific CD4+ clonotypes were identified by expansion after peptide-pool stimulation. Investigators separated out CD4+ T cells once around nine days of culture had passed. In the vaccine recipients, nucleocapsid antibodies were negative and there was no prior SARS-CoV-2 infection. No antigens are known for them. The sample consisted of CD4+ T cells from PBMCs cultured with SARS-CoV-2 spike peptides, taken before COVID-19 vaccination. The source is a human donor who received a COVID-19 vaccine.

This clone has a single count. The chain joins TRBV3-1 (or the pseudogene TRBV3-2) to TRBJ2-3, with 7 bases fitting TRBD2. Germline loops: CDR1 LGHDT, CDR2 YNNKEL (reference sequence). This CDR3 contains 14 residues. V was pared by 3 bases and J by 1 base, with 1 base of the junction left unmatched. The CDR3 loop reads CASSHLAGTDTQYF. CDR3 coding DNA: TGTGCCAGCAGCCACCTAGCGGGCACAGATACGCAGTATTTT.

This rearrangement joins TRBV19 to TRBJ2-5, with 7 bases aligning to TRBD1. J was trimmed by 4 bases and V by 7 bases; bases with no gene match: 9. This CDR3 is 14 amino acids long. Germline CDR1 and CDR2: LNHDA and SQIVND (reference sequence). DNA for the CDR3: TGTGCCAGTACAAACGACAGGGCCGGAGAGACCCAGTACTTC. Protein product: CASTNDRAGETQYF.

The chain links TRBV27 to TRBJ2-2; no reliable D call. Trimming took off 5 bases at V and 1 base at J, with 14 bases between the two ends. The germline V gene has CDR1 MNHEY and CDR2 SMNVEV (reference sequence). CDR3 length equals 16 residues. CDR3: CASSPNLNLNTGELFF. The CDR3 region has the DNA TGTGCCAGCAGTCCAAACTTGAACTTGAACACCGGGGAGCTGTTTTTT.

This clone came up once. The CDR3 bases are TGCGCCAGCAGCTTCCCCAGGGGTGACACCGGGGAGCTGTTTTTT. Translation: CASSFPRGDTGELFF. The genes are TRBV5-1 and TRBJ2-2, with TRBD1 as a possible D gene (6 bases). Per the germline V gene, CDR1 is SGHRS and CDR2 is YFSETQ. The CDR3 totals 15 residues. Trimming took off 2 bases at V and 3 bases at J, with 11 bases between the two ends.

This chain connects TRBV3-1 (or the pseudogene TRBV3-2) to TRBJ2-1, with 8 bases matching TRBD1. CDR3 length: 13 residues. Germline V lookup: CDR1 LGHDT, CDR2 YNNKEL (reference sequence). V trimming: 2 bases; J trimming: 10 bases; junction bases outside the gene matches: 4. The CDR3 loop is CASSQRQGTEQFF. CDR3 in DNA: TGTGCCAGCAGCCAAAGACAGGGGACGGAGCAGTTCTTC.

The rearrangement joins TRBV24-1 to TRBJ2-2; 11 bases are shared with TRBD1. The V and J ends lost 4 bases and 7 bases, in that order; junction bases with no gene match: 7. This CDR3 has 16 residues. Germline lookup yields CDR1 KGHDR and CDR2 SFDVKD. CDR3 sequence reads: CATSEPGQGANGELFF. In DNA, the CDR3 is TGTGCCACCAGTGAACCCGGACAGGGGGCCAACGGGGAGCTGTTTTTT.

The chain combines TRBV29-1 with TRBJ1-4, with D tentatively TRBD1 (5 bases). Germline CDR1 SQVTM, CDR2 ANQGSEA. V gave up 7 bases and J gave up 7 bases, with 16 bases separating them. The CDR3 length is 13 residues. The chain's CDR3 is CSALQGLGEKLFF. DNA for the CDR3: TGCAGCGCCCTTCAGGGATTGGGTGAAAAACTGTTTTTT. The full variable domain, completed using reference TRBV29-1 and TRBJ1-4, is SAVISQKPSRDICQRGTSLTIQCQVDSQVTMMFWYRQQPGQSLTLIATANQGSEATYESGFVIDKFPISRPNLTFSTLTVSNMSPEDSSIYLCSALQGLGEKLFFGSGTQLSVL.

This clone was detected a few times. The genes are TRBV4-1 and TRBJ1-5; 7 bases line up with TRBD1. J lost 6 bases, V lost 0 bases, and 2 bases had no gene match. The length of the CDR3 is 14 residues. The germline gives CDR1 MGHRA, CDR2 YSYEKL. The CDR3 nucleotides read TGCGCCAGCAGCCAAGAACAGGGGATTCAGCCCCAGCATTTT. Its protein product is CASSQEQGIQPQHF.

V gene TRBV29-1 combines with J gene TRBJ2-5; maybe TRBD2 (5 bases). There are 14 residues in the CDR3. Trimming stripped 0 bases from V and 0 bases from J, with 8 bases between. The germline V gene encodes CDR1 SQVTM and CDR2 ANQGSEA. The CDR3 nucleotides read TGCAGCGTTGAAGATTGGGAGTACCAAGAGACCCAGTACTTC. It encodes CSVEDWEYQETQYF.

This chain joins TRBV6-5 and TRBJ2-5; D gene ambiguous. CDR3 length: 14 amino acids. The V and J ends lost 0 bases and 5 bases respectively, with 10 bases between them. Germline V gene lookup returns CDR1 MNHEY and CDR2 SVGAGI. The CDR3 spells CASSYSESSETQYF. The CDR3 DNA sequence: TGTGCCAGCAGTTACTCCGAGAGTAGCGAGACCCAGTACTTC.

The chain is built from TRBV24-1 and TRBJ2-3; the D gene is possibly TRBD1 (5 bases). The V end lost 9 bases, the J end lost 0 bases, and 12 bases lay between the germline ends. The CDR3 is 14 amino acids. Germline V gene data show CDR1 as KGHDR and CDR2 as SFDVKD. The CDR3, as DNA: TGTGCCACCGGAGCAGGGCGTAGCACAGATACGCAGTATTTT. Encoded protein: CATGAGRSTDTQYF.

In its sample, this clone was seen once. This chain links TRBV28 with TRBJ1-5, with D perhaps TRBD1 (5 bases). Trimming took off 4 bases at V and 4 bases at J, with 17 bases between the two ends. Germline loops: CDR1 MDHEN, CDR2 SYDVKM. The CDR3 contains 16 residues. The CDR3 here is CASSSPARAINQPQHF. Written as DNA, the CDR3 is TGTGCCAGCAGTTCGCCAGCCAGGGCCATTAATCAGCCCCAGCATTTT. The whole variable domain, filled in from reference TRBV28 and TRBJ1-5, reads DVKVTQSSRYLVKRTGEKVFLECVQDMDHENMFWYRQDPGLGLRLIYFSYDVKMKEKGDIPEGYSVSREKKERFSLILESASTNQTSMYLCASSSPARAINQPQHFGDGTRLSIL.

The chain couples TRBV4-1 to TRBJ2-5; 8 bases fit TRBD1. In germline, CDR1 is MGHRA, CDR2 YSYEKL. CDR3 length: 18 residues. Unmatched junction bases numbered 18, after V lost 4 bases and J lost 5 bases. Here the CDR3 DNA reads TGCGCCAGCAGCCGAGCTCCCGCCGGGACAGGAGGACCGGAGACCCAGTACTTC. Its translation: CASSRAPAGTGGPETQYF.

The chain joins TRBV5-6 to TRBJ1-6; unclear D gene. This CDR3 contains 15 residues. Germline V gene data show CDR1 as SGHDT and CDR2 as YYEEEE. Trimming took 3 bases from V and 8 from J, leaving 15 bases between them. CDR3 region: CASSSLKDGDSPLHF. CDR3 coding DNA: TGTGCCAGCAGCTCTCTCAAAGACGGAGATTCACCCCTCCACTTT.

The genes are TRBV9 and TRBJ1-2; maybe TRBD1 (6 bases). Trimming shortened V by 0 bases and J by 4 bases, and 10 bases separated the two germline ends. The germline V gene has CDR1 SGDLS and CDR2 YYNGEE. The CDR3 contains 14 residues. CDR3 region: CASSVVGGPYGYTF. CDR3 nucleotides: TGTGCCAGCAGCGTAGTAGGGGGGCCCTATGGCTACACCTTC.

This sequence joins TRBV23-1 and TRBJ1-5, with 9 bases that match TRBD1. TRBV23-1 is sorted into the ORF group, with uncertain function. V lost 6 bases to trimming and J lost 5 bases; unmatched junction nucleotides: 11. CDR3 length: 16 residues. The CDR3 sequence: CASSRGTGLGYQPQHF. For the CDR3, the DNA is TGCGCCAGCAGCCGAGGGACAGGGTTAGGCTATCAGCCCCAGCATTTT.

The chain joins TRBV6-5 to TRBJ1-1, with unresolved D. Germline V lookup: CDR1 MNHEY, CDR2 SVGAGI. V gave up 6 bases and J gave up 0 bases, with 8 bases separating them. This CDR3 region has 13 residues. The CDR3 loop is CASSRTVNTEAFF. The CDR3 coding sequence is TGTGCCAGCAGCCGCACGGTGAACACTGAAGCTTTCTTT.

J is TRBJ2-3 and V is TRBV19, with D possibly called TRBD1 or TRBD2 (5 bases each). This CDR3 region has 15 residues. Trimming took off 7 bases at V and 2 bases at J, with 16 bases between the two ends. In germline, CDR1 is LNHDA, CDR2 SQIVND (reference sequence). The chain's CDR3 is CASKLGAGFTDTQYF. The CDR3 nucleotides read TGTGCCAGTAAACTCGGGGCGGGTTTCACAGATACGCAGTATTTT.

The genes are TRBV12-3 or TRBV12-4 and TRBJ2-5, with D possibly TRBD2 on 6 matching bases. This CDR3 is built from 12 residues. V gave up 5 bases and J gave up 5 bases, with 9 bases separating them. The CDR3 loop reads CASSNAGETQYF. CDR3 bases: TGTGCCAGCAGTAACGCGGGGGAGACCCAGTACTTC.

The chain employs TRBV28 and TRBJ1-4; 10 bases line up with TRBD1. V dropped 0 bases and J dropped 6; count of bases not matched to a gene: 7. Germline V gene sequence: CDR1 MDHEN, CDR2 SYDVKM. This CDR3 has 17 residues. The chain's CDR3 is CASSLWSTGGGHEKLFF. CDR3 DNA sequence: TGTGCCAGCAGTTTATGGTCGACAGGGGGCGGCCATGAAAAACTGTTTTTT.

The chain employs TRBV18 and TRBJ2-1, with D perhaps assigned TRBD1 or TRBD2 (5 bases each). Germline assignment: CDR1 KGHSH and CDR2 LQKENI. The germline V and J ends were trimmed by 0 bases and 1 base, with 13 bases remaining between them. CDR3 length: 17 residues. DNA of the CDR3: TGTGCCAGCTCACCACCGACTAAAAGGGGTTCCTACAATGAGCAGTTCTTC. Translating it yields CASSPPTKRGSYNEQFF.

The chain joins TRBV21-1 to TRBJ1-4; TRBD1, the table's D call, was not compared with the DNA. TRBV21-1 is a pseudogene. The CDR3 has 16 residues. The CDR3 DNA sequence: TGTGCCAGCAGCAAAGTTTGGGTAGGGGCAGGGGAAAAACTGTTTTTT. Translation: CASSKVWVGAGEKLFF.

The V and J genes are TRBV25-1 and TRBJ1-3, with 9 bases matching TRBD1. Germline V gene data show CDR1 as MGHDK and CDR2 as SYGVNS. The CDR3 totals 14 residues. V lost 3 bases, J lost 4 bases, and 1 base stayed unmatched. The DNA of the CDR3 is TGTGCCAGCAGTGACGACAGGGGGGGAAACACCATATATTTT. It encodes CASSDDRGGNTIYF.

The chain recombines TRBV24-1 with TRBJ1-4, with 7 nucleotides matching TRBD1. There are 14 residues in the CDR3. The germline CDR1 and CDR2 sequences are KGHDR and SFDVKD. The V and J ends lost 6 bases and 8 bases, in that order; junction bases with no gene match: 8. The CDR3 coding sequence is TGTGCCACCAGTTCGGCAGGGGGAGAGGAAAAACTGTTTTTT. Protein product: CATSSAGGEEKLFF.

The V call is TRBV19, the J call TRBJ1-6; 8 positions match TRBD1. CDR1 is LNHDA and CDR2 is SQIVND in the germline V gene (reference sequence). The trim removed 0 bases at V and 8 bases at J, leaving 9 bases unmatched. There are 17 residues in the CDR3. The chain's CDR3 is CASSIDPGQTGDSPLHF. CDR3 in DNA: TGTGCCAGTAGTATAGACCCCGGACAGACAGGGGATTCACCCCTCCACTTT.

This chain joins TRBV30 and TRBJ2-7; 7 nucleotides align to TRBD2. V lost 0 bases to trimming and J lost 6 bases; unmatched junction nucleotides: 8. Germline V gene data show CDR1 as GTSNPN and CDR2 as SVGIG (reference sequence). The CDR3 is 14 residues long. The CDR3: CAWSVGSGVCEQYV. The CDR3 DNA is TGTGCCTGGAGTGTAGGAAGCGGGGTTTGCGAGCAGTACGTC.

The CDR3 is CASSSPGRADTQYF. CDR3 nucleotide sequence: TGTGCCAGCAGTTCCCCAGGACGCGCAGATACGCAGTATTTT. This chain connects TRBV28 to TRBJ2-3, with no clear D. The CDR3 runs to 14 residues. V lost 4 bases to trimming and J lost 4 bases, with 12 bases between them. The germline CDR1 and CDR2 sequences are MDHEN and SYDVKM.

The V gene is TRBV21-1, the J gene TRBJ1-1; the listed D gene, TRBD1, was not tested against the DNA. TRBV21-1 has pseudogene status. The CDR3 has 15 amino acids. CDR3 sequence reads: CASSNEGDRNTEAFF. The CDR3 DNA follows: TGTGCCAGCAGCAATGAAGGAGACAGAAACACTGAAGCTTTCTTT.

The genes are TRBV5-1 and TRBJ1-6, with D perhaps matching TRBD1 (6 bases). Trimming removed 1 base from V and 6 bases from J, with 11 bases in between. This CDR3 spans 15 amino acids. Germline CDR1 SGHRS, CDR2 YFSETQ. The CDR3 region has the DNA TGCGCCAGCAGCTTGACAGGGAATCTTAATTCACCCCTCCACTTT. Translating gives CASSLTGNLNSPLHF.